These T cell receptor beta chains were read from a single sample in a study of OX40 agonist ivuxolimab in advanced cancers. Assay: immunoSEQ multiplex PCR; the TCRdb copy retains only in-frame clones and omits some. Altogether some 65,000 clones are present, about 85% being singletons, with the ten largest covering approximately 4%. The sequencing here drew on CD4+ or CD8+ T cells sorted from blood, taken in a trial of the OX40 agonist ivuxolimab. The receptors were gathered from an adult with an advanced solid tumor such as melanoma, head and neck, liver or kidney cancer. Both conserved end residues are part of each CDR3. The order of the fields is V gene, J gene, D gene, clone size, CDR3 DNA, CDR3 protein. A D gene is named only where the DNA matches it firmly. The size field is filled for only some rows; it gives once, few, many or a size class.

v_call: TRBV9; j_call: TRBJ1-1; d_call: .; clone_size: few; cdr3_nt: TGTGCCAGCCCTCCGGGAGCGATGAACACTGAAGCTTTCTTT; cdr3_aa: CASPPGAMNTEAFF
v_call: TRBV9; j_call: TRBJ2-2; d_call: TRBD2; clone_size: .; cdr3_nt: TGTGCCAGCAGCGGAGGACTAGCGGGGGGTGGAACCGGGGAGCTGTTTTTT; cdr3_aa: CASSGGLAGGGTGELFF
v_call: TRBV9; j_call: TRBJ1-3; d_call: .; clone_size: .; cdr3_nt: TGTGCCAGCAGCGTAGCCAGTGTCTCTGGAAACACCATATATTTT; cdr3_aa: CASSVASVSGNTIYF
v_call: TRBV6-4; j_call: TRBJ1-2; d_call: .; clone_size: .; cdr3_nt: TGTGCCAGCAGCACAGGCCTGGGGGGCTACACCTTC; cdr3_aa: CASSTGLGGYTF
v_call: TRBV10-3; j_call: TRBJ1-1; d_call: .; clone_size: .; cdr3_nt: TGTGCCATCAGTCTGAGGGGGGGCATGAACACTGAAGCTTTCTTT; cdr3_aa: CAISLRGGMNTEAFF
v_call: TRBV10-3; j_call: TRBJ2-1; d_call: TRBD2; clone_size: .; cdr3_nt: TGTGCCATCAGTGAGTCGGGTAGCGGGAGGGCCATTGAGCAGTTCTTC; cdr3_aa: CAISESGSGRAIEQFF
v_call: TRBV18; j_call: TRBJ2-3; d_call: .; clone_size: once; cdr3_nt: TGTGCCAGCTCACCACCGTCCACAGATACGCAGTATTTT; cdr3_aa: CASSPPSTDTQYF
v_call: TRBV7-7; j_call: TRBJ2-3; d_call: TRBD1; clone_size: few; cdr3_nt: TGTGCCAGCAGCTTAGGGGACAGGGGGCTATATACGCAGTATTTT; cdr3_aa: CASSLGDRGLYTQYF
v_call: TRBV27; j_call: TRBJ2-2; d_call: TRBD1; clone_size: medium-sized; cdr3_nt: TGTGCCAGCAGTTCAGATCAGGGACAGGGGATCTCCGGGGAGCTGTTTTTT; cdr3_aa: CASSSDQGQGISGELFF
v_call: TRBV5-1; j_call: TRBJ2-6; d_call: .; clone_size: few; cdr3_nt: TGCGCCAGCAGCTTGATAGGGCCTCCTTTGGCTGGGGCCAACGTCCTGACTTTC; cdr3_aa: CASSLIGPPLAGANVLTF
v_call: TRBV5-8; j_call: TRBJ1-5; d_call: .; clone_size: .; cdr3_nt: TGTGCCAGCAGACCAACGAGGCCTAGCAATCAGCCCCAGCATTTT; cdr3_aa: CASRPTRPSNQPQHF
v_call: TRBV6-4; j_call: TRBJ1-4; d_call: .; clone_size: .; cdr3_nt: TGTGCCAGCAGTGTCCAGGGAGGAGGTGACGAAAAACTGTTTTTT; cdr3_aa: CASSVQGGGDEKLFF
v_call: TRBV9; j_call: TRBJ2-7; d_call: TRBD1; clone_size: .; cdr3_nt: TGTGCCAGCAGCGTAGATTCGGGGCAGGGGGTCCTCTACGAGCAGTACTTC; cdr3_aa: CASSVDSGQGVLYEQYF
v_call: TRBV5-1; j_call: TRBJ1-2; d_call: .; clone_size: .; cdr3_nt: TGCGCCAGCAGCTTGGAGGCGGATGCTAACTATGGCTACACCTTC; cdr3_aa: CASSLEADANYGYTF
v_call: TRBV2; j_call: TRBJ1-5; d_call: .; clone_size: .; cdr3_nt: TGTGCCAGCAGGAGGGGGGACGATAGCAATCAGCCCCAGCATTTT; cdr3_aa: CASRRGDDSNQPQHF
v_call: TRBV7-8; j_call: TRBJ1-2; d_call: .; clone_size: .; cdr3_nt: TGTGCCAGCAGCCCAGCGTGGCAGCAGTTTGGCTACACCTTC; cdr3_aa: CASSPAWQQFGYTF
v_call: TRBV11-2; j_call: TRBJ1-1; d_call: .; clone_size: few; cdr3_nt: TGTGCCAGCAGACAAGGACGGACTGAAGCTTTCTTT; cdr3_aa: CASRQGRTEAFF
v_call: TRBV30; j_call: TRBJ1-2; d_call: .; clone_size: .; cdr3_nt: TGTGCCTGGAGTCAGGGTAGCTATGGCTACACCTTC; cdr3_aa: CAWSQGSYGYTF
v_call: TRBV6-1; j_call: TRBJ2-7; d_call: TRBD2; clone_size: .; cdr3_nt: TGTGCCAGCAGTGAAGCGAGGGGACTAGCGTTGGACGAGCAGTACTTC; cdr3_aa: CASSEARGLALDEQYF
v_call: TRBV25-1; j_call: TRBJ2-7; d_call: TRBD2; clone_size: .; cdr3_nt: TGTGCCAGCAGTGAAGATTTAGGACTAGCGGGAGGATCCTACGAGCAGTACTTC; cdr3_aa: CASSEDLGLAGGSYEQYF
v_call: TRBV28; j_call: TRBJ1-2; d_call: TRBD1; clone_size: .; cdr3_nt: TGTGCCATTCGGCAGGGGGACGCTGGCTACACCTTC; cdr3_aa: CAIRQGDAGYTF
v_call: TRBV6-5; j_call: TRBJ2-7; d_call: .; clone_size: .; cdr3_nt: TGTGCCAGCAAACCCTTTGGAGGATCCTACGAGCAGTACTTC; cdr3_aa: CASKPFGGSYEQYF
v_call: TRBV28; j_call: TRBJ1-2; d_call: TRBD1; clone_size: .; cdr3_nt: TGTGCCAGCAGCCGAACGACAGGGGGCGCAAGGTTCAGCTACACCTTC; cdr3_aa: CASSRTTGGARFSYTF
v_call: TRBV2; j_call: TRBJ2-1; d_call: TRBD1; clone_size: .; cdr3_nt: TGTGCCAGCAACCGGGACAGGGACTCCTACAATGAGCAGTTCTTC; cdr3_aa: CASNRDRDSYNEQFF
v_call: TRBV19; j_call: TRBJ2-7; d_call: .; clone_size: .; cdr3_nt: TGTGCCAGTAGTACTGGGACAACCTACGAGCAGTACTTC; cdr3_aa: CASSTGTTYEQYF
v_call: TRBV14; j_call: TRBJ1-4; d_call: .; clone_size: .; cdr3_nt: TGTGCCAGCAGCCAAACCAGGGCGGACAAAGATAATGAAAAACTGTTTTTT; cdr3_aa: CASSQTRADKDNEKLFF
v_call: TRBV4-1; j_call: TRBJ2-1; d_call: .; clone_size: .; cdr3_nt: TGCGCCAGCAGCCAAGACCCGGGACGGCTCAATGAGCAGTTCTTC; cdr3_aa: CASSQDPGRLNEQFF
v_call: TRBV7-9; j_call: TRBJ2-2; d_call: TRBD2; clone_size: .; cdr3_nt: TGTGCCAGCAGCCTCGGGACTAGCGGGACTTCAAGAACCGGGGAGCTGTTTTTT; cdr3_aa: CASSLGTSGTSRTGELFF
v_call: TRBV5-1; j_call: TRBJ2-3; d_call: TRBD1; clone_size: .; cdr3_nt: TGCGCCAGCAGCTTGGCCAGGGGGTCTAGCACAGATACGCAGTATTTT; cdr3_aa: CASSLARGSSTDTQYF
v_call: TRBV7-2; j_call: TRBJ1-5; d_call: .; clone_size: .; cdr3_nt: TGTGCCAGCAGCTTGGAACAGTTTAGGAGCAATCAGCCCCAGCATTTT; cdr3_aa: CASSLEQFRSNQPQHF
v_call: TRBV5-1; j_call: TRBJ1-2; d_call: .; clone_size: .; cdr3_nt: TGCGCCAGCAGCGAACCGGGTTCCAACTATGGCTACACCTTC; cdr3_aa: CASSEPGSNYGYTF
v_call: TRBV28; j_call: TRBJ2-3; d_call: TRBD1; clone_size: .; cdr3_nt: TGTGCCAGCAGTCTAGTTAGGGGGCTGGGGAGCACAGATACGCAGTATTTT; cdr3_aa: CASSLVRGLGSTDTQYF
v_call: TRBV29-1; j_call: TRBJ2-7; d_call: .; clone_size: .; cdr3_nt: TGCAGCGTGGAAGTAGGGAGCTCCTACGAGCAGTACTTC; cdr3_aa: CSVEVGSSYEQYF
v_call: TRBV7-3; j_call: TRBJ2-1; d_call: .; clone_size: once; cdr3_nt: TGTGCCAGCAGCTCCCAGGCAGCTGGGGGCAATGAGCAGTTCTTC; cdr3_aa: CASSSQAAGGNEQFF
v_call: TRBV6-6; j_call: TRBJ1-2; d_call: .; clone_size: .; cdr3_nt: TGTGCCAGCAGAATCGGGGGGGAGGACTCTGGCTACACCTTC; cdr3_aa: CASRIGGEDSGYTF
v_call: TRBV2; j_call: TRBJ1-1; d_call: .; clone_size: .; cdr3_nt: TGTGCCAGCAATCAGGGGCCCACTGAAGCTTTCTTT; cdr3_aa: CASNQGPTEAFF
v_call: TRBV28; j_call: TRBJ1-3; d_call: .; clone_size: .; cdr3_nt: TGTGCCAGCACTCCACCCGGGGTCACAGGAAACACCATATATTTT; cdr3_aa: CASTPPGVTGNTIYF
v_call: TRBV7-3; j_call: TRBJ2-3; d_call: .; clone_size: .; cdr3_nt: TGTGCCAGCAGCTTTAATGGGGGGGCGACAGATACGCAGTATTTT; cdr3_aa: CASSFNGGATDTQYF
v_call: TRBV5-1; j_call: TRBJ1-3; d_call: .; clone_size: .; cdr3_nt: TGCGCCAGCAGCTTGGTCGGACGGACCTCTGGAAACACCATATATTTT; cdr3_aa: CASSLVGRTSGNTIYF
v_call: TRBV5-6; j_call: TRBJ1-5; d_call: .; clone_size: .; cdr3_nt: TGTGCCAGCAGCCAAAGGGATACGGGGAATCAGCCCCAGCATTTT; cdr3_aa: CASSQRDTGNQPQHF
v_call: TRBV2; j_call: TRBJ2-3; d_call: .; clone_size: .; cdr3_nt: TGTGCCAGCCACGGGGTAGGGTTTCCCGATACGCAGTATTTT; cdr3_aa: CASHGVGFPDTQYF
v_call: TRBV6-6; j_call: TRBJ1-2; d_call: TRBD1; clone_size: .; cdr3_nt: TGTGCCAGCAGACCGGACAGGGGGCGTCGCGGCTACACCTTC; cdr3_aa: CASRPDRGRRGYTF
v_call: TRBV7-6; j_call: TRBJ2-2; d_call: TRBD1; clone_size: .; cdr3_nt: TGTGCCAGCAGCCAGCCGGACAGGGTGGGCACCGGGGAGCTGTTTTTT; cdr3_aa: CASSQPDRVGTGELFF
v_call: TRBV11-2; j_call: TRBJ1-1; d_call: .; clone_size: .; cdr3_nt: TGTGCCAGCACCGGGGGGGAGGGCCGCCACTTTACCTCGAACACTGAAGCTTTCTTT; cdr3_aa: CASTGGEGRHFTSNTEAFF